The sequence of this T cell receptor beta chain was determined in a study of shared clonotypes between healthy human individuals. The study's findings and limits: Naive subsets generally exceeded memory subsets in estimated richness. It was observed that about 5% of naive CD4 clonotypes were shared across several donors. Sampling was confined to blood; repertoires within tissues likely differ.

With respect to this clone: What it recognizes is unknown.

The authors split each subset's genomic DNA evenly across several immunoSEQ plates. Profiled with immunoSEQ multiplex PCR; TCRdb holds only in-frame clones, not every one. The sample lists 2.3 million or so clones, approximately 93% occurring once. The trim removed 4 bases at V and 2 bases at J, leaving 13 bases unmatched. This CDR3 contains 19 residues. CDR1 and CDR2 (germline): SGHNT, YYREEE (reference sequence). The receptor was isolated from a man aged 18 to 35 in good health. Some clones in this sample may be carry-over from other donors' samples. Sequenced material: naive CD4+ T cells from PBMCs. Documented subset: CD45RA+ positively selected. This chain joins TRBV5-4 and TRBJ2-6; 9 bases match TRBD2. The CDR3 loop is CASSQAWLAGEAGANVLTF. DNA of the CDR3: TGTGCCAGCAGCCAAGCCTGGTTAGCGGGAGAGGCTGGGGCCAACGTCCTGACTTTC.